This T cell receptor (beta chain) appears in the sequencing data of a study of shared clonotypes between healthy human individuals. A single count supports this clone. The method was immunoSEQ multiplex PCR; TCRdb's version includes in-frame clones alone and lacks a portion of them. In the table there are some 650,000 clones, 97% of which are singletons. The source is a woman aged 30 to 39 in good health. The source material was naive CD4+ T cells sorted from blood. Subset meaning: CD45RA+ positively selected.

CDR3 region: CASQNRGGDGYTF. The CDR3 nucleotides are TGTGCCAGCCAGAACAGGGGAGGGGATGGCTACACCTTC. The genes are TRBV27 and TRBJ1-2; 7 bases are shared with TRBD1. Trimming at V came to 8 bases and at J to 6 bases, leaving 9 bases not matched to a gene. Germline V gene data show CDR1 as MNHEY and CDR2 as SMNVEV (reference sequence). This CDR3 spans 13 amino acids.